The rows below give T cell receptor beta chains drawn from one sample of a study of preoperative IRX-2 immunotherapy in early breast cancer. Produced via immunoSEQ multiplex PCR; TCRdb's table is partial and in-frame only. The sample yields 30,000 to 35,000 clones, 75% to 90% seen once. The specimen comprised lymph node tissue, sampled from a patient treated with IRX-2 immunotherapy. These receptors all come from a human donor with breast cancer. Each CDR3 is given with its conserved first and last residue. The order of the fields is D gene, CDR3 length, clone size, V gene, J gene, CDR3 DNA, CDR3 protein. A D gene is named only where the DNA matches it firmly. A clone size is listed for some rows: how often the clone was seen (once, few, many), or a class if it is expanded.

>TRBD1|14|.|TRBV6-8|TRBJ2-7
TGTGCCAGCAGGTCCGGGACAGGGGTTGACGAGCAGTACTTC
CASRSGTGVDEQYF
>.|11|.|TRBV30|TRBJ1-1
TGTGCCTGGAGTCTCCGGGCTGAAGCTTTCTTT
CAWSLRAEAFF
>.|16|.|TRBV7-6|TRBJ2-3
TGTGCCAGCAGCTTAAAGCCTAGGGCCTTATCAGATACGCAGTATTTT
CASSLKPRALSDTQYF
>.|15|once|TRBV28|TRBJ1-2
TGTGCCAGCAGTTTAATCGGGCAGCTCCCGGGGGGCTACACCTTC
CASSLIGQLPGGYTF
>.|12|.|TRBV18|TRBJ2-7
TGTGCCAGCGGCGACGGTCCCTACGAGCAGTACTTC
CASGDGPYEQYF
>TRBD1|13|.|TRBV6-7|TRBJ2-2
TGTGCCAGCAGTTATACAGGGGCCGGGGAGCTGTTTTTT
CASSYTGAGELFF
>TRBD1|13|.|TRBV6-8|TRBJ1-2
TGTGCCAGCAGTCCTGACAGGGTCTATGGCTACACCTTC
CASSPDRVYGYTF
>.|15|.|TRBV7-2|TRBJ2-7
TGTGCCAGCCTCCATCTCGCGGGGTACTCCTACGAGCAGTACTTC
CASLHLAGYSYEQYF
>.|14|.|TRBV19|TRBJ1-5
TGTGCCAGTAGGTTAGGGGACGGCAATCAGCCCCAGCATTTT
CASRLGDGNQPQHF
>TRBD2|14|.|TRBV19|TRBJ2-3
TGTGCCAGTAAATCAGCGGGGGCCACAGATACGCAGTATTTT
CASKSAGATDTQYF
>.|14|.|TRBV10-3|TRBJ2-1
TGTGCCATCAGTGAGTCGACACTACGACAAGGGGGACTCTTC
CAISESTLRQGGLF
>TRBD2|15|.|TRBV18|TRBJ2-3
TGTGCCAGCTCACTACTAGCGGGAGGTGAAGATACGCAGTATTTT
CASSLLAGGEDTQYF
>TRBD2|17|.|TRBV18|TRBJ2-1
TGTGCCAGCTCATCTATAGCGGGAGCGGATCCCTACAATGAGCAGTTCTTC
CASSSIAGADPYNEQFF
>.|14|.|TRBV5-1|TRBJ1-6
TGCGCCAGCAGCCTCGGGACAAAGGATTCACCCCTCCACTTT
CASSLGTKDSPLHF
>.|14|few|TRBV15|TRBJ2-3
TGTGCCACCAGTAGAGCTAGAGACACAGATACGCAGTATTTT
CATSRARDTDTQYF
>TRBD1|13|few|TRBV28|TRBJ1-3
TGTGCCACCGTAGACAGGGCGGGAAACACCATATATTTT
CATVDRAGNTIYF
>TRBD2|16|.|TRBV15|TRBJ2-1
TGTGCCACCAGCAGAGGTCTAGCGGGAGGAGGTTATGAGCAGTTCTTC
CATSRGLAGGGYEQFF
>.|12|.|TRBV6-8|TRBJ2-7
TGTGCCAGCAGTATAGGGGGTTACGAGCAGTACTTC
CASSIGGYEQYF
>TRBD1|16|.|TRBV28|TRBJ2-5
TGTGCCAGCAGTTCCGACAGGGCTGATTATGGGGAGACCCAGTACTTC
CASSSDRADYGETQYF
>TRBD1|14|.|TRBV23-1|TRBJ2-7
TGCGCCAGCAGCCCACAGACAGGGGTTTACGAGCAGTACTTC
CASSPQTGVYEQYF
>.|15|few|TRBV7-1|TRBJ2-1
TGTGCCAGCAGCTACCGAACGGGGTACTACAATGAGCAGTTCTTC
CASSYRTGYYNEQFF
>TRBD2|15|.|TRBV11-3|TRBJ2-1
TGTGCCAGCAGGTACGGGACTAGCGGGGGAGAGGAGCAGTTCTTC
CASRYGTSGGEEQFF
>.|15|.|TRBV28|TRBJ1-5
TGTGCCAGCACTCCCCTACCGAGGGCCAATCAGCCCCAGCATTTT
CASTPLPRANQPQHF
>TRBD1|18|.|TRBV6-8|TRBJ1-3
TGTGCCAGCAGTTACAGGGCTACACAGGGGTACTCTGGAAACACCATATATTTT
CASSYRATQGYSGNTIYF
>.|14|.|TRBV28|TRBJ2-7
TGTGCCAGCAGTTTGTCCGGGACATACTACGAGCAGTACTTC
CASSLSGTYYEQYF
>.|14|.|TRBV18|TRBJ1-4
TGTGCCAGCTCACCAACTGCCCGTCAGGAAAAACTGTTTTTT
CASSPTARQEKLFF
>.|14|once|TRBV5-1|TRBJ2-2
TGCGCCAGCAGCCTTGGATCCACCCCCGGGGAGCTGTTTTTT
CASSLGSTPGELFF
>.|12|.|TRBV6-8|TRBJ2-7
TGTGCCAGCAGTGAGACAGTTTACGAGCAGTACTTC
CASSETVYEQYF
>.|14|.|TRBV18|TRBJ2-7
TGTGCCAGCTCAGCCTGGGACGTCTCCTACGAGCAGTACTTC
CASSAWDVSYEQYF
>.|13|.|TRBV18|TRBJ2-7
TGTGCCAGCTCGCCTGGACAGTATAACGAGCAGTACTTC
CASSPGQYNEQYF
>TRBD2|14|.|TRBV28|TRBJ2-7
TGTGCCCTACCCCTCGGGGGGGAATCCTACGAGCAGTACTTC
CALPLGGESYEQYF
>.|15|.|TRBV19|TRBJ1-1
TGTGCCAGTAGTATAATCGGGAACCCGAACACTGAAGCTTTCTTT
CASSIIGNPNTEAFF
>.|15|.|TRBV19|TRBJ1-2
TGTGCCAGTAAAAACACACCCGGGCCGAACTATGGCTACACCTTC
CASKNTPGPNYGYTF
>TRBD2|11|.|TRBV6-7|TRBJ2-7
TGTGCCAGCAGTGCGGGACTAGCTCTGTACTTC
CASSAGLALYF
>TRBD2|15|.|TRBV29-1|TRBJ2-1
TGCAGCGCCCATGACTTCCTAGCGGGGGGTTATGAGCAGTTCTTC
CSAHDFLAGGYEQFF
>TRBD2|16|few|TRBV15|TRBJ2-1
TGTGCCACCGCGGGAGGGTCCGGGAGGGCCTACAATGAGCAGTTCTTC
CATAGGSGRAYNEQFF
>.|12|.|TRBV19|TRBJ1-1
TGTGCCAGTGGGAGATCGAACACTGAAGCTTTCTTT
CASGRSNTEAFF
>.|13|.|TRBV28|TRBJ2-2
TGTGCCAGCAGTTTATACGGTGCCGGGGAGCTGTTTTTT
CASSLYGAGELFF
>TRBD2|14|.|TRBV19|TRBJ2-1
TGTGCCAGTAGTGCGCTAGCGGGTTACAATGAGCAGTTCTTC
CASSALAGYNEQFF
>.|14|.|TRBV5-1|TRBJ2-1
TGCGCCAGCAGCTTCCGGGCCTTATACAATGAGCAGTTCTTC
CASSFRALYNEQFF
>.|14|.|TRBV19|TRBJ1-5
TGTGCCAGTAGTGTTGGGGACCTCAATCAGCCCCAGCATTTT
CASSVGDLNQPQHF
>.|13|.|TRBV6-4|TRBJ2-7
TGTGCCAGCAGTTACGTAGGGACGTACGAGCAGTACTTC
CASSYVGTYEQYF
>.|14|.|TRBV6-8|TRBJ2-2
TGTGCCAGCAGCCAACAGGGGAACACCGGGGAGCTGTTTTTT
CASSQQGNTGELFF
>.|14|.|TRBV15|TRBJ2-1
TGTGCCACCAGCAGAGATCTGGGTAGGGCAGAGCAGTTCTTC
CATSRDLGRAEQFF
>.|15|.|TRBV6-8|TRBJ2-2
TGTGCCAGCAGAATAGCTCCGGCGAACACCGGGGAGCTGTTTTTT
CASRIAPANTGELFF
>.|18|.|TRBV18|TRBJ1-2
TGTGCCAGCTCACCCCTCGCCCGCTTCAGGCAGCTGAACTATGGCTACACCTTC
CASSPLARFRQLNYGYTF
>TRBD1|16|.|TRBV19|TRBJ1-6
TGTGCCAGTAGTATCGCCGGACAGGGTAGTAATTCACCCCTCCACTTT
CASSIAGQGSNSPLHF
>TRBD1|16|.|TRBV19|TRBJ2-1
TGTGCCAGTAGTCCTCGGGGACAGCTTGGGGGCAATGAGCAGTTCTTC
CASSPRGQLGGNEQFF
>TRBD2|17|.|TRBV28|TRBJ2-3
TGTGCCAGCAGTTCCCAGCTAGCGGGAGCCCTCGGAGATACGCAGTATTTT
CASSSQLAGALGDTQYF
>.|13|.|TRBV19|TRBJ1-1
TGTGCCAGTAGTACCCCGTTTGCTACTGAAGCTTTCTTT
CASSTPFATEAFF
>TRBD2|16|.|TRBV15|TRBJ2-5
TGTGCCACCAGCAGAGGTAGCGGGGGGTTCCAAGAGACCCAGTACTTC
CATSRGSGGFQETQYF
>.|18|.|TRBV19|TRBJ1-6
TGTGCCAGTAGTATTCAGTTCAACAGGGCGTCCTATAATTCACCCCTCCACTTT
CASSIQFNRASYNSPLHF
>.|14|.|TRBV6-8|TRBJ1-2
TGTGCCACCGCCGCGCCAGGCAGGGCTTCTGGCTACACCTTC
CATAAPGRASGYTF
>.|13|.|TRBV29-1|TRBJ1-4
TGCAGCGTTGGCGGGGGTTTTAATGAAAAACTGTTTTTT
CSVGGGFNEKLFF
>TRBD1|13|.|TRBV2|TRBJ1-2
TGTGCCAGCAGTGGAGACAGGGTGTATGGCTACACCTTC
CASSGDRVYGYTF
>.|14|.|TRBV19|TRBJ1-1
TGTGCCAGTAGTATTGGCAGAGGGTACACTGAAGCTTTCTTT
CASSIGRGYTEAFF
>TRBD2|15|.|TRBV5-1|TRBJ2-5
TGCGCCAGCAGCCCGGGACTAGCGGGGGAAGAGACCCAGTACTTC
CASSPGLAGEETQYF